This record covers a single TCR beta chain. Its cognate antigen is unknown. The source of the sample is a study of CD8 T cells in ankylosing spondylitis. Study conclusions and caveats: Matched synovial fluid from ankylosing spondylitis patients was reported to be enriched for disease-linked clones. A number of the motif variants had already been described in reactive arthritis synovial fluid and blood. There was a TCR beta motif, made of several highly homologous variants, that appeared characteristic of ankylosing spondylitis blood. CD8+ by phenotype, disease-linked clones were relatively rare in peripheral blood.

Making the TCR beta libraries involved quantitative 5'-RACE with molecular barcodes. TCRdb reprocessed the 5' RACE reads via MiXCR and lists one record per CDR3 protein. This sample has hundreds of thousands of distinct CDR3 sequences, with about 15% found just once. V lost 2 bases and J lost 8; bases outside the gene matches: 3. There are 13 residues in the CDR3. Looked up from germline, CDR1 is LNHDA and CDR2 is SQIVND (reference sequence). Sample: blood, either unsorted or a sorted T cell fraction (not recorded which). The chain is built from TRBV19 and TRBJ2-1, with 7 bases identical to TRBD1. This sequence originates from a male donor with ankylosing spondylitis. The CDR3 DNA is TGTGCCAGTAGTATACCTGACAGGGATGAGCAGTTCTTC. Amino acid sequence: CASSIPDRDEQFF.